Listed below are T cell receptor beta chains from one sample, sequenced in a study of Ad26.COV2.S vaccination and SARS-CoV-2 variants. Sequencing used immunoSEQ multiplex PCR; TCRdb keeps in-frame clones, though not all of them. The sample lists around 380,000 clones, about nine tenths occurring once. The sequencing used peripheral blood, collected in a trial of Ad26.COV2.S vaccine versus placebo. The receptors come from a person aged 18-65 years who received the Ad26.COV2.S COVID-19 vaccine or a placebo. Both conserved end residues are part of each CDR3. D genes are given only for firm matches.

TRBV18	TRBJ2-3	-	CASSPPFPDTQYF
TRBV15	TRBJ1-5	-	CATSREPWRGQPQHF
TRBV5-1	TRBJ1-5	-	CASSPSGADYQPQHF
TRBV5-1	TRBJ2-7	-	CASRKDSISYEQYF
TRBV12-3/TRBV12-4	TRBJ1-1	-	CASSSRGGAFF
TRBV28	TRBJ1-5	-	CASSYRDYGQPQHF
TRBV11-2	TRBJ2-1	-	CASSGRGRQEQFF
TRBV15	TRBJ2-5	-	CATSRVLGAGETQYF
TRBV3-1/TRBV3-2	TRBJ2-7	TRBD1	CASSQVQGAGEQYF
TRBV3-1/TRBV3-2	TRBJ2-7	TRBD2	CASSQDTAGYSYEQYF
TRBV30	TRBJ2-2	-	CAWRGVATGELFF
TRBV10-2	TRBJ1-6	-	CASMGLIGNSPLHF
TRBV27	TRBJ2-7	-	CASSLGTSYEQYF
TRBV5-1	TRBJ1-6	-	CASSFSPDSPLHF
TRBV7-2	TRBJ2-1	TRBD2	CASSYDAGGPGEQFF
TRBV3-1/TRBV3-2	TRBJ2-7	-	CARPYEQYF
TRBV5-6	TRBJ1-1	-	CASSLVQNSLSAFF
TRBV19	TRBJ1-2	-	CASSPGLNYGYTF
TRBV11-2	TRBJ2-3	TRBD2	CASSGLAVSTDTQYF
TRBV18	TRBJ2-1	TRBD1	CASSPPGQTNEQFF
TRBV7-2	TRBJ1-4	TRBD1	CASSLGDRGATNEKLFF
TRBV6-2/TRBV6-3	TRBJ1-2	TRBD1	CASSSFGTAYGYTF
TRBV7-6	TRBJ2-7	-	CASSRSPGVYSEQYF
TRBV6-5	TRBJ1-4	TRBD1	CASSSGTGGEKLFF
TRBV5-6	TRBJ2-1	TRBD2	CASSSKSGTTNEQFF
TRBV27	TRBJ2-1	TRBD2	CASSPVAGAIYNEQFF
TRBV4-3	TRBJ1-4	-	CASSQGPSVAEKLFF
TRBV7-8	TRBJ2-5	-	CASSRTWYGQETQYF
TRBV6-4	TRBJ2-3	-	CASSKFWLRDPRRDTQYF
TRBV5-1	TRBJ2-4	-	CASRVSSDGSPKNIQYF
TRBV7-9	TRBJ2-5	TRBD1	CASRYDPGQGIGQETQYF
TRBV12-3/TRBV12-4	TRBJ1-2	-	CASRSRGGYTF
TRBV6-1	TRBJ1-6	-	CASSEVIGVGSPLHF
TRBV6-6	TRBJ2-3	-	CASSYSLDTQYF
TRBV7-9	TRBJ2-5	-	CASSLVELDSQYF
TRBV6-6	TRBJ1-6	-	CASTGRSRNSPLHF
TRBV5-6	TRBJ1-2	TRBD1	CASSKNRGIYGYTF
TRBV9	TRBJ2-3	TRBD2	CASSERGLAGSDTQYF
TRBV5-1	TRBJ2-1	-	CASSLPSSYNEQFF
TRBV11-2	TRBJ1-2	-	CASSLGTATNYGYTF
TRBV29-1	TRBJ1-2	TRBD1	CSVTRGPGGYTF
TRBV19	TRBJ1-3	-	CASSTPPFHSGNTIYF
TRBV7-9	TRBJ2-7	-	CASTPSGGFHEQYF
TRBV28	TRBJ1-1	-	CASVGGDSMNTEAFF
TRBV10-3	TRBJ2-5	TRBD2	CAISESFISGGQETQYF
TRBV6-5	TRBJ2-5	-	CASSARLEETQYF
TRBV12-3/TRBV12-4	TRBJ1-5	-	CASSFGHNQPQHF
TRBV2	TRBJ2-5	TRBD2	CASLGLAGTLQETQYF
TRBV6-2/TRBV6-3	TRBJ1-6	TRBD1	CASSFLTGGSSPLHF
TRBV14	TRBJ2-1	-	CASSPDFGYNEQFF
TRBV2	TRBJ2-5	-	CASSEARETQYF
TRBV4-1	TRBJ1-1	-	CASSQNRAGNTEAFF
TRBV7-9	TRBJ1-6	-	CASRPGNTNSPLHF
TRBV5-6	TRBJ1-5	-	CASSGKDGNQPQHF
TRBV6-5	TRBJ2-7	-	CASGGLAYEQYF
TRBV7-2	TRBJ1-2	-	CASSSPSVLNVYGYTF
TRBV20-1	TRBJ2-7	TRBD2	CSATSGGEQYF
TRBV11-2	TRBJ2-5	-	CASSPRTSSQETQYF
TRBV6-5	TRBJ1-1	-	CASSYWGNTEAFF